Each of the 22 T cell receptor beta chains below was sequenced from the same sample in a study of cytomegalovirus exposure and HLA in healthy donors. 13 Jbeta primers and 60 Vbeta primers were used for the PCR. The protocol was immunoSEQ multiplex PCR, while the TCRdb copy is restricted to in-frame clones and leaves out a portion. The table records under 300,000 clones, approximately 82% of them present only once. Sequencing was performed on PBMCs. The source is a woman aged 55-69 years in good health and CMV-seropositive.

This chain joins TRBV4-1 and TRBJ1-1; the match to TRBD1 covers 11 bases. The V gene end was trimmed by 3 bases and the J gene end by 5 bases; junction bases not matched to a gene: 20. The germline V gene encodes CDR1 MGHRA and CDR2 YSYEKL. The CDR3 spans 20 residues. The CDR3 sequence: CASSHRTVGQGASLGTEAFF. The CDR3 nucleotides read TGCGCCAGCAGCCACCGAACCGTTGGACAGGGGGCGAGTCTTGGGACTGAAGCTTTCTTT.

The V gene is TRBV5-1, the J gene TRBJ2-7; TRBD1 is a possible D gene (5 bases). V was clipped by 5 bases and J by 5 bases, with 11 bases between them. This CDR3 region has 12 residues. Germline assignment: CDR1 SGHRS and CDR2 YFSETQ. DNA of the CDR3: TGCGCCAGCAGTTCACAGGTTAACGAGCAGTACTTC. Protein product: CASSSQVNEQYF.

The chain couples TRBV19 to TRBJ2-1, with 7 bases identical to TRBD1. This CDR3 comprises 17 residues. V was clipped by 4 bases and J by 0 bases; unmatched bases: 9. CDR1 and CDR2 (germline): LNHDA, SQIVND (reference sequence). The CDR3 here is CASSRVPGQISYNEQFF. DNA for the CDR3: TGTGCCAGTAGTAGGGTCCCGGGACAGATCTCCTACAATGAGCAGTTCTTC.

This clone showed up just a few times. V is TRBV25-1 and J is TRBJ1-2, with TRBD1 matching over 7 bases. The CDR3 has 17 amino acids. From germline, CDR1 is MGHDK and CDR2 SYGVNS. Germline trimming cut 6 bases from V and 1 base from J; bases unmatched to any gene: 14. In nucleotides, the CDR3 is TGTGCCAGCAGCCGCAGGGGGTCGCGGGACCTTAACTATGGCTACACCTTC. Encoded protein: CASSRRGSRDLNYGYTF.

CDR3 loop: CASSLSGLGLQETQYF. The CDR3 DNA is TGTGCCAGCAGCTTGAGTGGTTTAGGACTACAAGAGACCCAGTACTTC. The chain is built from TRBV5-5 and TRBJ2-5, with D possibly TRBD2 on 6 matching bases. In germline, CDR1 is SGHKS, CDR2 YYEKEE (reference sequence). The CDR3 totals 16 residues. V shed 1 base and J shed 2 bases, with 15 bases lying between them.

This sequence joins TRBV15 and TRBJ1-2, with no clear D. With 6 bases removed from V and 7 bases from J, the gap between germline ends came to 18 bases. Germline CDR1 reads LNHNV; CDR2 reads YYDKDF (reference sequence). This CDR3 has 14 residues. The CDR3 DNA is TGTGCCACCAGTGCGCTCGGGATCCACGGTGGCTACACCTTC. Encoded protein: CATSALGIHGGYTF.

Here the CDR3 reads CSVFGGTTNTEAFF. CDR3 in DNA: TGCAGCGTTTTCGGGGGAACCACGAACACTGAAGCTTTCTTT. This sequence joins TRBV29-1 and TRBJ1-1; TRBD1 might be the D (5 bases). With 5 bases removed from V and 1 base from J, the gap between germline ends came to 14 bases. The CDR3 runs to 14 residues. Per germline, CDR1 SQVTM and CDR2 ANQGSEA.

J is TRBJ2-5 and V is TRBV20-1; no clear D. This CDR3 contains 11 residues. The germline gives CDR1 DFQATT, CDR2 SNEGSKA (reference sequence). Trimming took off 2 bases at V and 3 bases at J, with 4 bases between the two ends. For the CDR3, the DNA is TGCAGTGCTAGACCCAAAGAGACCCAGTACTTC. It yields the protein CSARPKETQYF.

CDR3 DNA: TGTGCCAGCAGTCCCGGGACTAGCGGGAGAAGGGAGACCCAGTACTTC. This encodes CASSPGTSGRRETQYF. The gene calls are TRBV2 and TRBJ2-5, with TRBD2 matching 14 bases. CDR1 and CDR2 from the germline V gene are SNHLY and FYNNEI. The ends lost 5 bases at V and 5 bases at J; junction bases unmatched: 7. The CDR3 loop spans 16 amino acids.

This clone was found once. This chain links TRBV28 with TRBJ2-6; D is uncertain. Trimming shortened V by 8 bases and J by 0 bases, and 11 bases separated the two germline ends. Germline V gene data show CDR1 as MDHEN and CDR2 as SYDVKM. The CDR3 consists of 15 residues. The CDR3 sequence: CASRQGGSGANVLTF. In DNA, the CDR3 is TGTGCCAGCCGTCAAGGCGGCTCTGGGGCCAACGTCCTGACTTTC.

This clone was seen more than once but under ten times. The chain combines TRBV7-3 with TRBJ2-3, with 7 bases fitting TRBD2. The CDR3 totals 13 residues. V was clipped by 8 bases and J by 2 bases; unmatched bases: 4. Germline CDR1 is SGHTA and CDR2 is FQGTGA. The CDR3: CASSGGNTDTQYF. The CDR3 coding sequence is TGTGCCAGCTCCGGGGGGAACACAGATACGCAGTATTTT.

The genes are TRBV6-5 and TRBJ1-2; D unresolved. The CDR3 runs to 12 residues. Trimming cost V 8 bases and J 8 bases, with 15 bases left between them. Germline lookup yields CDR1 MNHEY and CDR2 SVGAGI. The DNA of the CDR3 is TGTGCCAGCGCCCTGCGACAAAGCGGCTACACCTTC. It translates to CASALRQSGYTF.

The chain couples TRBV5-4 to TRBJ2-3, with 8 bases aligning to TRBD1. The CDR3 has 16 residues. After removal of 4 bases from V and 0 bases from J, the junction contained 7 bases not matched to a gene. CDR1 SGHNT and CDR2 YYREEE come from the germline V gene (reference sequence). In DNA form, the CDR3 reads TGTGCCAGCAGCCTGAGACAGGGGTCAAGCACAGATACGCAGTATTTT. Protein sequence: CASSLRQGSSTDTQYF.

The chain recombines TRBV7-6 with TRBJ2-6, with 9 bases fitting TRBD1. J gave up 0 bases and V 3 bases, and 9 bases lay outside the gene matches. This CDR3 region has 19 residues. From germline, CDR1 is SGHVS and CDR2 FNYEAQ. The chain's CDR3 is CASSFLGTGPFSGANVLTF. CDR3 in DNA: TGTGCCAGCAGCTTCCTAGGGACAGGGCCGTTCTCTGGGGCCAACGTCCTGACTTTC.

This rearrangement joins TRBV19 to TRBJ2-7, with 7 bases identical to TRBD2. Germline-derived CDR1 and CDR2 are LNHDA and SQIVND (reference sequence). The CDR3 totals 15 residues. J lost 3 bases, V lost 6 bases, and 11 bases had no gene match. The CDR3 sequence: CASSTSSGGNYEQYF. The DNA for the CDR3 is TGTGCCAGTAGCACATCTAGCGGAGGAAACTACGAGCAGTACTTC.

DNA for the CDR3: TGTGCCAGCACCCCGACAGGAGCGAACACTGAAGCTTTCTTT. It encodes CASTPTGANTEAFF. This chain joins TRBV11-1 and TRBJ1-1; possible D gene TRBD1, 6 bases. V lost 7 bases and J lost 1, with 13 bases in between. Germline lookup yields CDR1 SGHAT and CDR2 FQDESV (reference sequence). This CDR3 comprises 14 residues.

The rearrangement uses TRBV27 and TRBJ1-2, with 10 positions matching TRBD1. Germline V gene data show CDR1 as MNHEY and CDR2 as SMNVEV (reference sequence). V dropped 4 bases and J dropped 2; count of bases not matched to a gene: 7. The CDR3 consists of 16 residues. The CDR3 sequence is CASSSGTGVRNYGYTF. Written as DNA, the CDR3 is TGTGCCAGCAGTTCCGGGACAGGGGTCCGGAACTATGGCTACACCTTC.

The chain links TRBV5-4 to TRBJ2-4; TRBD1 matches 7 bases. This CDR3 region has 14 residues. From germline, CDR1 is SGHNT and CDR2 YYREEE (reference sequence). The V and J ends lost 2 bases and 4 bases, in that order; junction bases with no gene match: 3. The CDR3 reads CASSLQGNKNIQYF. The CDR3 bases are TGTGCCAGCAGCTTACAGGGGAATAAAAACATTCAGTACTTC. The full variable domain, with the rest looked up from reference TRBV5-4 and TRBJ2-4, is ETGVTQSPTHLIKTRGQQVTLRCSSQSGHNTVSWYQQALGQGPQFIFQYYREEENGRGNFPPRFSGLQFPNYSSELNVNALELDDSALYLCASSLQGNKNIQYFGAGTRLSVL.

The rearrangement uses TRBV12-5 and TRBJ1-5, with 9 bases lining up with TRBD1. Germline V lookup: CDR1 LGHNT, CDR2 FRNRAP. After removal of 7 bases from V and 5 bases from J, the junction contained 18 bases not matched to a gene. The CDR3 is made up of 18 amino acids. CDR3 coding DNA: TGTGCTAGTGCCTCCCCGGCGGGACAGGGATTTGACGATCAGCCCCAGCATTTT. It specifies CASASPAGQGFDDQPQHF.

Regarding this clone: Relative to the germline gene, one junction end is altered; a read error may explain this. The rearrangement joins TRBV25-1 to TRBJ2-5; TRBD2 matches 8 bases. CDR1 is MGHDK, CDR2 SYGVNS, per germline. The CDR3 is 14 residues long. CDR3: CAGSEGSGEGTQYF. The CDR3 DNA sequence: TGTGCCGGCAGTGAAGGTAGCGGGGAAGGGACCCAGTACTTC. The complete variable domain, with remaining parts taken from reference TRBV25-1 and TRBJ2-5, reads EADIYQTPRYLVIGTGKKITLECSQTMGHDKMYWYQQDPGMELHLIHYSYGVNSTEKGDLSSESTVSRIRTEHFPLTLESARPSHTSQYLCAGSEGSGEGTQYFGPGTRLLVL.

In its sample, this clone was seen once. The chain carries TRBV9 and TRBJ1-5; no firm D call. Germline V lookup: CDR1 SGDLS, CDR2 YYNGEE. The V end was cut by 0 bases, the J end by 2 bases, with 6 bases between. This CDR3 is 14 amino acids long. The CDR3 region is CASSVGPGNQPQHF. The DNA of the CDR3 is TGTGCCAGCAGCGTAGGCCCGGGCAATCAGCCCCAGCATTTT.

The chain combines TRBV6-1 with TRBJ1-2; 9 nucleotides match TRBD1. V shed 6 bases, J shed 8 bases, and the junction held 4 bases outside the gene matches. This CDR3 has 12 amino acids. Per germline, CDR1 MNHNS and CDR2 SASEGT. CDR3 DNA: TGTGCCAGCAGCACCGGGACAGGGGGCTACACCTTC. It codes for CASSTGTGGYTF.